This T cell receptor beta chain was retrieved from a study of blood T cells in healthy people across ages. V trimming: 2 bases; J trimming: 6 bases; junction bases outside the gene matches: 7. Germline CDR1 LGHNA, CDR2 YNFKEQ. The CDR3 consists of 16 residues. This clonotype showed up many times. What it recognizes is unknown. The study drew donors from healthy Caucasian individuals in Russia aged roughly 6 to 90. A J-beta primer mix and a sample-barcoded 5' primer were used in a second PCR of about 7 to 12 cycles. TCRdb processed the 5' RACE reads anew with MiXCR; each CDR3 protein has one entry. The sample consists of 1.5 million or so distinct CDR3 sequences, roughly 43% of them appearing once. The study's findings and limits: A greater number of naive CD4+ cells and higher diversity distinguished long-lived donors from aged donors.

Sequences were obtained from blood. The sequence was collected from a young woman in good health. The chain recombines TRBV4-2 with TRBJ2-1, with 10 bases fitting TRBD2. The CDR3, as DNA: TGTGCCAGCAGCCAATTGACTAGCGGGTCACCCAATGAGCAGTTCTTC. Its translation: CASSQLTSGSPNEQFF.